This T cell receptor (beta chain) appears in the sequencing data of a study of T cell clonality in common variable immunodeficiency. Using immunoSEQ multiplex PCR, the repertoire was profiled, and TCRdb retains in-frame clones only, with some absent. Singletons are absent from the sample, which has 50,000 to 60,000 clones. This clone was counted ten times or more. Coverage ceases 3 residues before the CDR3 finishes, and the germline J gene fills in the end. Germline assignment: CDR1 SGHRS and CDR2 YFSETQ. This CDR3 has 12 amino acids. The TCR originated in a person aged 18 to 70 in good health. Sequencing was performed on peripheral blood mononuclear cells. The J gene is TRBJ1-2, the V gene TRBV5-1; tentatively, D is TRBD1 (6 bases). The sequenced CDR3 bases are TGCGCCAGCAGCCCTGACAGGCTAGGC. As protein: CASSPDRLG. The whole CDR3 protein is CASSPDRLGYTF.